One sample yielded the 31 T cell receptor beta chains listed below, sequenced in a study of shared clonotypes between healthy human individuals. Positively selected for CCR7, the CD45RO-negative cells used as naive CD8 cells excluded terminally differentiated effector memory CD45RA+ cells. The protocol was immunoSEQ multiplex PCR, while the TCRdb copy is restricted to in-frame clones and leaves out a portion. Of roughly 2,000,000 clones in the sample, over 85% were seen once. The sample was naive CD8+ T cells from PBMCs. Receptors originate from a man aged 18 to 29 in good health. Some clones in this sample may be carry-over from other donors' samples.

This chain links TRBV4-1 with TRBJ2-3; 9 nucleotides align to TRBD1. The CDR3 runs 15 residues. From germline, CDR1 is MGHRA and CDR2 YSYEKL. J gave up 2 bases and V 8 bases, and 8 bases lay outside the gene matches. The CDR3 nucleotides are TGCGCCAGCGACGCGGGACAGGGAAACACAGATACGCAGTATTTT. Its translation is CASDAGQGNTDTQYF.

The genes are TRBV29-1 and TRBJ2-2; no firm D call. The CDR3 has 13 amino acids. CDR1 is SQVTM, CDR2 ANQGSEA, per germline. The V gene lost 2 bases and the J gene lost 6 bases, with 10 bases spanning the gap. This CDR3 is CSVEFWGPGELFF. The CDR3 nucleotides read TGCAGCGTTGAATTCTGGGGTCCCGGGGAGCTGTTTTTT.

This clone has only one observation. V usage is TRBV11-3 and J usage is TRBJ2-7, with D possibly being TRBD1 or TRBD2 (6 bases each). In germline, CDR1 is SGHNT, CDR2 YENEEA. The V end was cut by 3 bases, the J end by 2 bases, with 11 bases between. This CDR3 is built from 14 residues. The CDR3 loop is CASSLAGGPYEQYF. The CDR3 DNA follows: TGTGCCAGCAGCTTGGCCGGGGGCCCCTACGAGCAGTACTTC.

Concerning this clone itself: Other nucleotide sequences in the sample specify the same CDR3. The rearrangement uses TRBV9 and TRBJ2-7; D is perhaps TRBD2 (5 bases). The V gene lost 0 bases and the J gene lost 3 bases, with 7 bases spanning the gap. This CDR3 is 13 amino acids long. Germline assignment: CDR1 SGDLS and CDR2 YYNGEE. CDR3 in amino acids: CASSVAGNYEQYF. The CDR3 nucleotides are TGTGCCAGCAGCGTAGCGGGGAACTACGAGCAGTACTTC.

The chain carries TRBV27 and TRBJ2-7, with unresolved D. Germline V CDR1 and CDR2: MNHEY, SMNVEV (reference sequence). The CDR3 is 14 residues long. V was shortened by 6 bases and J by 0 bases, with 12 bases between the two germline ends. The CDR3 here is CASRLIAPSYEQYF. For the CDR3, the DNA is TGTGCCAGCAGGTTGATCGCGCCCTCCTACGAGCAGTACTTC.

The chain employs TRBV14 and TRBJ2-7; D uncertain. Germline-derived CDR1 and CDR2 are SGHDN and FVKESK. Trimming removed 6 bases at V and 4 bases at J, with 10 bases between. CDR3 length equals 12 residues. Here the CDR3 DNA reads TGTGCCAGCAGTCTGGCTTGGTACGAGCAGTACTTC. Its translation: CASSLAWYEQYF.

About this clone itself: The sample holds other DNA sequences that translate to the same CDR3. The V and J genes are TRBV9 and TRBJ1-2; 9 bases match TRBD1. The germline CDR1 and CDR2 sequences are SGDLS and YYNGEE. The CDR3 contains 13 residues. V lost 3 bases, J lost 6 bases, and 3 bases stayed unmatched. CDR3 in DNA: TGTGCCAGCAGCGACAGGGGGCGTGATGGCTACACCTTC. It codes for CASSDRGRDGYTF. The full variable domain, with the rest looked up from reference TRBV9 and TRBJ1-2, is DSGVTQTPKHLITATGQRVTLRCSPRSGDLSVYWYQQSLDQGLQFLIQYYNGEERAKGNILERFSAQQFPDLHSELNLSSLELGDSALYFCASSDRGRDGYTFGSGTRLTVV.

A note on this clone: This same CDR3 is encoded by further DNA sequences in the sample. CDR3 protein: CASSLPGGEQYF. The CDR3 nucleotides read TGTGCCAGCAGCTTGCCGGGGGGCGAGCAGTACTTC. The V and J genes are TRBV5-6 and TRBJ2-7, with TRBD2 matching over 7 bases. Germline CDR1 is SGHDT and CDR2 is YYEEEE. The length of the CDR3 is 12 residues. V shed 1 base and J 6 bases; nucleotides not matched to a gene: 1.

V and J are TRBV27 and TRBJ2-1; TRBD2 aligns across 8 bases. The length of the CDR3 is 15 residues. J gave up 1 base and V 6 bases, and 5 bases lay outside the gene matches. In germline, CDR1 is MNHEY, CDR2 SMNVEV (reference sequence). CDR3 coding DNA: TGTGCCAGCAGGAGCGGGAGAGGATCCTACAATGAGCAGTTCTTC. Encoded protein: CASRSGRGSYNEQFF.

A word on this clone: The sample has other DNA sequences that encode this CDR3 too. This chain joins TRBV28 and TRBJ2-1; D is undetermined. The CDR3 is 12 residues long. CDR1 is MDHEN, CDR2 SYDVKM, per germline. V lost 5 bases and J lost 6, with 8 bases in between. In DNA form, the CDR3 reads TGTGCCAGCAGTCTGAGTAGCAATGAGCAGTTCTTC. It encodes CASSLSSNEQFF.

The chain carries TRBV30 and TRBJ2-7; 10 nucleotides match TRBD2. CDR1 and CDR2 from the germline V gene are GTSNPN and SVGIG (reference sequence). V shed 0 bases and J 0 bases; nucleotides not matched to a gene: 8. This CDR3 spans 17 amino acids. DNA of the CDR3: TGTGCCTGGAGTGTACGGAGTCTAGCGGGAGCCTCCTACGAGCAGTACTTC. The encoded protein is CAWSVRSLAGASYEQYF.

The V and J genes are TRBV2 and TRBJ2-1; no firm D call. There are 16 residues in the CDR3. Looked up from germline, CDR1 is SNHLY and CDR2 is FYNNEI. With 8 bases removed from V and 0 bases from J, the gap between germline ends came to 17 bases. The CDR3 DNA sequence: TGTGCCAGCTACGGAGCCGCCGCCGACTCCTACAATGAGCAGTTCTTC. Translated: CASYGAAADSYNEQFF. Using reference TRBV2 and TRBJ2-1 for the parts outside the CDR3, the full variable domain is EPEVTQTPSHQVTQMGQEVILRCVPISNHLYFYWYRQILGQKVEFLVSFYNNEISEKSEIFDDQFSVERPDGSNFTLKIRSTKLEDSAMYFCASYGAAADSYNEQFFGPGTRLTVL.

The gene calls are TRBV2 and TRBJ1-1, with D maybe TRBD1 (6 bases). The CDR3 is 17 residues long. V was shortened by 2 bases and J by 0 bases, with 16 bases between the two germline ends. The germline V gene has CDR1 SNHLY and CDR2 FYNNEI. The CDR3 DNA follows: TGTGCCAGCAGTGAAACGTCAACAGGGAAGATGAACACTGAAGCTTTCTTT. It is translated as CASSETSTGKMNTEAFF.

CDR3 bases: TGTGCCAGCCGGGACCCTCTCGGGCAGTACTTC. Translated, it gives CASRDPLGQYF. V is TRBV7-9 and J is TRBJ2-7; D tentatively fits TRBD1 or TRBD2 (5 bases each). Trimming removed 8 bases from V and 9 bases from J, with 14 bases in between. This CDR3 contains 11 residues. Germline CDR1 and CDR2: SEHNR and FQNEAQ (reference sequence).

This clone was counted only a few times. The chain joins TRBV6-5 to TRBJ2-2; D ambiguous. Germline V gene lookup returns CDR1 MNHEY and CDR2 SVGAGI. The length of the CDR3 is 14 residues. V dropped 6 bases and J dropped 3 bases, with 11 bases sitting between them. In DNA, the CDR3 is TGTGCCAGCAGCCTACGGACGTACACCGGGGAGCTGTTTTTT. Protein: CASSLRTYTGELFF.

This chain joins TRBV9 and TRBJ2-3, with D possibly being TRBD2 (6 bases). The germline CDR1 and CDR2 sequences are SGDLS and YYNGEE. This CDR3 region has 13 residues. Trimming stripped 6 bases from V and 1 base from J, with 9 bases between. CDR3 sequence: CASMGGGTDTQYF. The CDR3, as DNA: TGTGCCAGCATGGGCGGGGGCACAGATACGCAGTATTTT.

J is TRBJ1-1 and V is TRBV27, with D possibly matching TRBD1 (6 bases). The CDR3 runs 14 residues. Trimming removed 3 bases from V and 4 bases from J, with 12 bases in between. In germline, CDR1 is MNHEY, CDR2 SMNVEV (reference sequence). This CDR3 reads CASSFRGGLTEAFF. The CDR3 nucleotides read TGTGCCAGCAGTTTCAGGGGTGGGCTCACTGAAGCTTTCTTT.

The J gene is TRBJ1-6, the V gene TRBV30; D not resolved. CDR1 GTSNPN and CDR2 SVGIG come from the germline V gene (reference sequence). The germline V and J ends were trimmed by 0 bases and 10 bases, with 16 bases remaining between them. The CDR3 covers 15 residues. The CDR3 DNA is TGTGCCTGGAGTGTAGGAGTTTCCAGCTCATCACCCCTCCACTTT. Translating it yields CAWSVGVSSSSPLHF.

V and J are TRBV28 and TRBJ2-1; 12 bases line up with TRBD2. The J segment lost 3 bases and the V segment lost 6 bases, leaving 6 bases of the junction unmatched. There are 16 residues in the CDR3. Germline CDR1 MDHEN, CDR2 SYDVKM. The CDR3 DNA sequence: TGTGCCAGCAGCCCCCCGGGACTAGCGGGCTACAATGAGCAGTTCTTC. Translating it yields CASSPPGLAGYNEQFF. Variable domain in full (rest from reference TRBV28 and TRBJ2-1): DVKVTQSSRYLVKRTGEKVFLECVQDMDHENMFWYRQDPGLGLRLIYFSYDVKMKEKGDIPEGYSVSREKKERFSLILESASTNQTSMYLCASSPPGLAGYNEQFFGPGTRLTVL.

CDR3 sequence reads: CASSQGLLAGEETQYF. The CDR3 DNA follows: TGTGCCAGCTCACAGGGATTACTAGCGGGAGAGGAGACCCAGTACTTC. The J gene is TRBJ2-5, the V gene TRBV18; TRBD2 agrees at 11 bases. The CDR3 has 16 residues. The V segment lost 4 bases and the J segment 5 bases; nucleotides outside the gene matches: 9. Germline CDR1 is KGHSH and CDR2 is LQKENI.

The genes are TRBV30 and TRBJ2-7, with 8 bases identical to TRBD2. Germline V CDR1 and CDR2: GTSNPN, SVGIG (reference sequence). The J segment lost 4 bases and the V segment lost 3 bases, leaving 5 bases of the junction unmatched. There are 13 residues in the CDR3. CDR3: CAWRGGGNYEQYF. CDR3 sequence (DNA): TGTGCCTGGAGGGGCGGGGGGAATTACGAGCAGTACTTC.

The rearrangement uses TRBV18 and TRBJ1-5; D gene unclear. The CDR3 spans 15 residues. Germline V gene sequence: CDR1 KGHSH, CDR2 LQKENI. Trimming stripped 4 bases from V and 0 bases from J, with 10 bases between. The CDR3 nucleotides read TGTGCCAGCTCACTCCCTCAGAGTAGCAATCAGCCCCAGCATTTT. Translating it yields CASSLPQSSNQPQHF.

This clone was observed once. The V gene is TRBV10-3, the J gene TRBJ1-2; D ambiguous. Trimming shortened V by 6 bases and J by 7 bases, and 12 bases separated the two germline ends. The CDR3 has 12 amino acids. Germline CDR1 is ENHRY and CDR2 is SYGVKD. The CDR3 DNA reads TGTGCCATCAGGGCCTACGACCTTGGCTACACCTTC. Translating gives CAIRAYDLGYTF.

The V call is TRBV10-2, the J call TRBJ2-7; weak D call: TRBD2 (5 bases). This CDR3 comprises 13 residues. Germline CDR1 is WSHSY and CDR2 is SAAADI. The V and J ends lost 7 bases and 6 bases respectively, with 16 bases between them. For the CDR3, the DNA is TGCGCCAGCACGGTGGGAGAATCGAGCGAGCAGTACTTC. Translating it yields CASTVGESSEQYF.

The chain couples TRBV7-9 to TRBJ2-6, with 11 positions matching TRBD1. The germline gives CDR1 SEHNR, CDR2 FQNEAQ (reference sequence). This CDR3 comprises 18 residues. Unmatched junction bases numbered 7, after V lost 5 bases and J lost 1 base. CDR3 sequence (DNA): TGTGCCAGCAGCATCCGGACAGGGGGCGCATCTGGGGCCAACGTCCTGACTTTC. This sequence encodes CASSIRTGGASGANVLTF.

The chain is built from TRBV6-6 and TRBJ1-4; D may be TRBD1 (5 bases). V was clipped by 6 bases and J by 3 bases, with 14 bases between them. This CDR3 spans 15 amino acids. CDR1 and CDR2 from the germline V gene are MNHNY and SVGAGI (reference sequence). CDR3 coding DNA: TGTGCCAGCAGATTAACCCGGGGGGCTAATGAAAAACTGTTTTTT. It codes for CASRLTRGANEKLFF.

V usage is TRBV4-1 and J usage is TRBJ1-2, with D perhaps matching TRBD1 (5 bases). Germline values: CDR1 MGHRA, CDR2 YSYEKL. Between the trimmed V and J ends, which lost 0 bases and 3 bases, there was a span of 11 bases. CDR3 length equals 15 residues. CDR3 coding DNA: TGCGCCAGCAGCCAAGATGAGGGGCTTTACTATGGCTACACCTTC. Protein product: CASSQDEGLYYGYTF.

The genes are TRBV6-5 and TRBJ1-3, with unresolved D. V was cut by 6 bases and J by 0 bases, with 9 bases left in between. CDR1 is MNHEY, CDR2 SVGAGI, per germline. CDR3 length equals 14 residues. The DNA for the CDR3 is TGTGCCAGCAGCGGCAGTCTCTCTGGAAACACCATATATTTT. It is translated as CASSGSLSGNTIYF.

This clone was counted a single time. The V and J genes are TRBV28 and TRBJ1-2; D unresolved. V was pared by 5 bases and J by 4 bases, with 14 bases between. This CDR3 comprises 14 residues. Germline V CDR1 and CDR2: MDHEN, SYDVKM. CDR3 DNA: TGTGCCAGCAGTGACTCCAGACCACCCTATGGCTACACCTTC. Translating it yields CASSDSRPPYGYTF.

This clone was observed once. The junction shows a germline mismatch at one end, possibly a read error. The gene calls are TRBV16 and TRBJ2-3, with 8 bases lining up with TRBD2. This CDR3 has 16 amino acids. Germline CDR1 KGHSY, CDR2 FQNENV. CDR3 protein: CASNQRAGDGTDTQYF. CDR3 bases: TGTGCCAGCAACCAACGAGCGGGAGACGGGACAGATACGCAGTATTTT.

The chain links TRBV4-2 to TRBJ2-7; the match to TRBD2 covers 7 bases. Germline CDR1 LGHNA, CDR2 YNFKEQ. With V trimmed by 3 bases and J by 4 bases, 15 bases remained unmatched. This CDR3 is 17 amino acids long. The CDR3 nucleotides read TGTGCCAGCAGCCAGGGGGTCGGGGAGGGCCTCATTTACGAGCAGTACTTC. Its translation: CASSQGVGEGLIYEQYF.